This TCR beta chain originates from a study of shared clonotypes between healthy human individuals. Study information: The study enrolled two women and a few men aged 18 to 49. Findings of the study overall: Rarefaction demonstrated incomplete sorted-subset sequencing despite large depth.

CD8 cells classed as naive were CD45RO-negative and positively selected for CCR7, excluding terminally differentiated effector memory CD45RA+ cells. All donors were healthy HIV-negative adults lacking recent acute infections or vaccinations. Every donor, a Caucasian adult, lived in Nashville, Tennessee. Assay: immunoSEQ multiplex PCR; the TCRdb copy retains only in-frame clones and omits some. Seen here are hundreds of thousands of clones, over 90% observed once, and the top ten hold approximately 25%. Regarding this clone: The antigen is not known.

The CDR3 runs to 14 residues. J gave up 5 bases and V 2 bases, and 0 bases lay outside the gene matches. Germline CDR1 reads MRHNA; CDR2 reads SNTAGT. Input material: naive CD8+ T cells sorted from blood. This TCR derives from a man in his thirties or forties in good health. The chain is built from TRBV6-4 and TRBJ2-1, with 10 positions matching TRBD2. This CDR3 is CASSDLAGDNEQFF. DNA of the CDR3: TGTGCCAGCAGTGACCTAGCGGGAGACAATGAGCAGTTCTTC.